This T cell receptor (beta chain) was profiled in a study of T cell responses to AZD1222 COVID-19 vaccine. The germline V gene encodes CDR1 SGHAT and CDR2 FQNNGV. CDR3 length equals 15 residues. Trimming left V 5 bases short and J 8 bases short, with 21 bases between. This clone was seen a single time. No antigen is known for it. Using immunoSEQ multiplex PCR, the repertoire was profiled, and TCRdb retains in-frame clones only, with some absent. The repertoire holds 200,000 to 250,000 clones, approximately 94% seen once, with approximately 1.7% in the top ten. Study observations and caveats: A rise in Spike-specific TCR breadth and depth followed two AZD1222 doses. Most donors were white British, females outnumbered males, and clonal diversity was possibly underestimated. CD4 TCRs associated with vaccination spanned spike, dominating at 160-218 and 743-854.

V and J are TRBV11-2 and TRBJ1-2; D is perhaps TRBD1 (6 bases). The source is an adult who received the MenACWY meningococcal vaccine as a control. The sample was peripheral blood, taken 28 days after the second dose of the MenACWY control vaccine. The CDR3 bases are TGTGCCAGCAGCAGCCGGACAGTCCGAGGGGAGGGCTACACCTTC. It translates to CASSSRTVRGEGYTF.